This T cell receptor (beta chain) was captured in a study of T cells in localized non-small cell lung cancer. Study findings and constraints: Uninvolved neighboring lung showed the greatest T cell clonality, exceeding tumor. A median around 55 of the top 100 tumor clones appeared in adjacent lung.

TCRdb keeps only in-frame clones here, not all; method: immunoSEQ multiplex PCR. The sample holds tens of thousands of clones, about 89% seen once. The V gene's germline CDR1 is SNHLY and CDR2 FYNNEI. Trimming removed 3 bases at V and 6 bases at J, with 9 bases between. There are 13 residues in the CDR3. This clone was observed a single time. Its antigen is still unknown. The specimen comprised peripheral blood, sampled before any cancer treatment. The genes are TRBV2 and TRBJ1-5, with a tentative D call TRBD1 (5 bases). The clonotype originates from a female donor of 60 years or more with stage I lung adenocarcinoma. CDR3 residues: CASSDTQGQPQHF. CDR3 nucleotide sequence: TGTGCCAGCAGTGATACCCAGGGTCAGCCCCAGCATTTT.